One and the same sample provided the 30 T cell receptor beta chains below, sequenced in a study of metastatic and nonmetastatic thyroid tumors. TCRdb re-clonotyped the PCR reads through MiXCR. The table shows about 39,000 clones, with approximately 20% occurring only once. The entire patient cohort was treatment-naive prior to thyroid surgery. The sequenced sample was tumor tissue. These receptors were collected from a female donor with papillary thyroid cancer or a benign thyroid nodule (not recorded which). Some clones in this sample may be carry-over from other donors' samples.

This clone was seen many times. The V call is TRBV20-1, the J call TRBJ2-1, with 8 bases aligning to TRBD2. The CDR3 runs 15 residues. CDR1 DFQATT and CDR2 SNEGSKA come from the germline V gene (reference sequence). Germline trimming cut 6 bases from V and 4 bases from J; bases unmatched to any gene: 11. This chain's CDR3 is CSAPLWTSSYNEQFF. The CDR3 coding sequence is TGCAGTGCCCCCCTCTGGACTAGCTCTTACAATGAGCAGTTCTTC.

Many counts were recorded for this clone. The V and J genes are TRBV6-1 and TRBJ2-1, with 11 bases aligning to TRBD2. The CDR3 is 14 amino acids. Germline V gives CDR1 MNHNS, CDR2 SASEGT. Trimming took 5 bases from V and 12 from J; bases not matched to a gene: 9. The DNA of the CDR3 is TGTGCCAGCAGTCTAAGACTAGCGGGGTCTGGGCAGTTCTTC. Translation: CASSLRLAGSGQFF.

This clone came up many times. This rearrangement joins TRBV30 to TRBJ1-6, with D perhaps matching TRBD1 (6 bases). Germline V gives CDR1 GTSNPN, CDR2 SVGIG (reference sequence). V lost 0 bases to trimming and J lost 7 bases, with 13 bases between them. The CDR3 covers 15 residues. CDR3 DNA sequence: TGTGCCTGGAGTGTACAAGGACAGCTAAATTCACCCCTCCACTTT. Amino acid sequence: CAWSVQGQLNSPLHF.

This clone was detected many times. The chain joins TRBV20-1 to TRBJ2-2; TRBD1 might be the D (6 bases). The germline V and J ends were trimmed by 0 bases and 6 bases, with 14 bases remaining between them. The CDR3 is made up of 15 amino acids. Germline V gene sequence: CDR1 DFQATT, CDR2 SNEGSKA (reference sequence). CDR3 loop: CSARDSKGDAGELFF. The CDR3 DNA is TGCAGTGCTAGAGATTCGAAGGGGGACGCCGGGGAGCTGTTTTTT.

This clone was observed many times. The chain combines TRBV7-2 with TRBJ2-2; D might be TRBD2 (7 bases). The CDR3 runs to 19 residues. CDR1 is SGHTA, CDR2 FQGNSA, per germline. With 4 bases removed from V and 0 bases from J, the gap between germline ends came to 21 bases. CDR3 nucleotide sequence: TGTGCCAGCAGCTCCCCAGGGGAGGGGGGGTTCGCGAACACCGGGGAGCTGTTTTTT. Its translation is CASSSPGEGGFANTGELFF.

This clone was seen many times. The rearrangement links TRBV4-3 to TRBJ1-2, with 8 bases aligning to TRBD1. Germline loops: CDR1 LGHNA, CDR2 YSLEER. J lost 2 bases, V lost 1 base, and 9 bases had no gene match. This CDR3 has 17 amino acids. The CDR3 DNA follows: TGCGCCAGCAGCCAAGGATATTCAGGGGGCTGGAACTATGGCTACACCTTC. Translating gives CASSQGYSGGWNYGYTF.

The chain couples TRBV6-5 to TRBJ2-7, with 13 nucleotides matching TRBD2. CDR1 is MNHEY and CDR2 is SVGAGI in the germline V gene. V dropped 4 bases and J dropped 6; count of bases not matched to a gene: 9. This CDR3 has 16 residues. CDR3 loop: CASSSGLAGVGSEQYF. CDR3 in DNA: TGTGCCAGCAGTTCCGGACTAGCGGGAGTTGGTAGCGAGCAGTACTTC.

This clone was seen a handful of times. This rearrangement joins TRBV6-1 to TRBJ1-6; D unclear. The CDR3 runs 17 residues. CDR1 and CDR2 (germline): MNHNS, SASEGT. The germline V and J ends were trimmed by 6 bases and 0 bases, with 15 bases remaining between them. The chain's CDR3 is CASRGISSGSYNSPLHF. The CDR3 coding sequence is TGTGCCAGCAGGGGAATTTCTAGTGGCTCCTATAATTCACCCCTCCACTTT.

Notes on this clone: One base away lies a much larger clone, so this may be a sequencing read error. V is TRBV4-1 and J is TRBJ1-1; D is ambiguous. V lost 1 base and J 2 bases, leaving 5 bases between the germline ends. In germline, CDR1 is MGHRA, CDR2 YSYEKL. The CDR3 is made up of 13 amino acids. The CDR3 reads CASSQVINTEAFF. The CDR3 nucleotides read TGCGCCAGCAGCCAAGTCATCAACACTGAAGCTTTCTTT.

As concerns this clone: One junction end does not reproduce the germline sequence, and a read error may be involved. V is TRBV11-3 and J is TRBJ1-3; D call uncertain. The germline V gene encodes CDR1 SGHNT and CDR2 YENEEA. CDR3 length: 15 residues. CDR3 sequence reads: CASSLESRTGNTIHF. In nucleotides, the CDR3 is TGTGCCAGCAGCTTAGAATCGAGGACTGGAAACACCATACATTTT.

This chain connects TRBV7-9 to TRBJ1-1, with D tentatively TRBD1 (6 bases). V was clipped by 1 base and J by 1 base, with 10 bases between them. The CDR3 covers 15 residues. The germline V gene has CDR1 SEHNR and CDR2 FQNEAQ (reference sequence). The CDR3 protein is CASSLVGAGNTEAFF. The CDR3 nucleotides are TGTGCCAGCAGCTTAGTGGGGGCAGGGAACACTGAAGCTTTCTTT.

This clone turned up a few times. CDR3 DNA sequence: TGTGCCAGCAGCTTGGTCGGTGGACAGGACATCTATGGCTACACCTTC. Translated, it gives CASSLVGGQDIYGYTF. V is TRBV5-6 and J is TRBJ1-2; 7 nucleotides agree with TRBD1. The CDR3 length is 16 residues. Germline lookup yields CDR1 SGHDT and CDR2 YYEEEE. With 0 bases clipped from V and 4 bases from J, the junction kept 9 bases outside the gene matches. The full variable domain, completed using reference TRBV5-6 and TRBJ1-2, is DAGVTQSPTHLIKTRGQQVTLRCSPKSGHDTVSWYQQALGQGPQFIFQYYEEEERQRGNFPDRFSGHQFPNYSSELNVNALLLGDSALYLCASSLVGGQDIYGYTFGSGTRLTVV.

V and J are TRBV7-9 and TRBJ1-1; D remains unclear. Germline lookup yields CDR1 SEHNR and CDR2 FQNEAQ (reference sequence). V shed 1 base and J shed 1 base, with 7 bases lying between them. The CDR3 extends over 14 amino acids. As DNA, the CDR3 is TGTGCCAGCAGCTTAGTGGGCGGGAACACTGAAGCTTTCTTT. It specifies CASSLVGGNTEAFF.

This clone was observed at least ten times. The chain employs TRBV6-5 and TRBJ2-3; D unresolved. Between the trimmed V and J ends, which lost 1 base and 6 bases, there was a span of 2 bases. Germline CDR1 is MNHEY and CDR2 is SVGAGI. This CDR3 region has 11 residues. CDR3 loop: CASSYFDTQYF. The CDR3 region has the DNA TGTGCCAGCAGTTACTTTGATACGCAGTATTTT.

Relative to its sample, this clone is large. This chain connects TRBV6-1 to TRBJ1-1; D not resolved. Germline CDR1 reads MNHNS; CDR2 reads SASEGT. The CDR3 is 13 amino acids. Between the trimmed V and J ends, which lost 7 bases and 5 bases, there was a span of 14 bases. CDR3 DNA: TGTGCCAGCACCCGATCGCTGGGTACTGAAGCTTTCTTT. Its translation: CASTRSLGTEAFF.

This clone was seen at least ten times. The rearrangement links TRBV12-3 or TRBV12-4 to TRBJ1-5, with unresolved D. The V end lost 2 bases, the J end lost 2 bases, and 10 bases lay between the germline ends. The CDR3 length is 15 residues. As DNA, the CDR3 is TGTGCCAGCAGTTTACGGGGTGTGGGCAATCAGCCCCAGCATTTT. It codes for CASSLRGVGNQPQHF.

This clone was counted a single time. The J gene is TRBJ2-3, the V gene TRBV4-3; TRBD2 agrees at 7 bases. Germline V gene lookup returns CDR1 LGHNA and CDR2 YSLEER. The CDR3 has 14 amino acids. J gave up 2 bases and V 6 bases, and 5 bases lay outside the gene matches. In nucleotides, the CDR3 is TGCGCCAGCAGGAGGGGACTAAACACAGATACGCAGTATTTT. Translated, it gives CASRRGLNTDTQYF.

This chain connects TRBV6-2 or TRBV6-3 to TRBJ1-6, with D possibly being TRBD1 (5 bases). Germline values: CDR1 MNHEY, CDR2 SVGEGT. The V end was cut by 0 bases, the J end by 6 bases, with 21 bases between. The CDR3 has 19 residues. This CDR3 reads CASSYSPTGGGFGNSPLHF. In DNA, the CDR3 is TGTGCCAGCAGTTACTCGCCCACTGGGGGAGGGTTCGGTAATTCACCCCTCCACTTT.

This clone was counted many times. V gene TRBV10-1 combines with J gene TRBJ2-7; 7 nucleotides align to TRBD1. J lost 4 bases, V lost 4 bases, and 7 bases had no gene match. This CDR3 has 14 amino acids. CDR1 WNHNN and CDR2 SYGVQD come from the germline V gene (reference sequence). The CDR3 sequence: CASSAGGLGYEQYF. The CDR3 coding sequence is TGCGCCAGCAGTGCAGGGGGATTAGGGTACGAGCAGTACTTC.

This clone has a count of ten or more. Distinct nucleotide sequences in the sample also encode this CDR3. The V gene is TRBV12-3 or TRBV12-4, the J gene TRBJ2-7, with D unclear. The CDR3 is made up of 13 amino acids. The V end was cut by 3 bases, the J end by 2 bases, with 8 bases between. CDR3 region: CASSFPEAYEQYF. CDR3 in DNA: TGTGCCAGCAGTTTTCCAGAGGCCTACGAGCAGTACTTC.

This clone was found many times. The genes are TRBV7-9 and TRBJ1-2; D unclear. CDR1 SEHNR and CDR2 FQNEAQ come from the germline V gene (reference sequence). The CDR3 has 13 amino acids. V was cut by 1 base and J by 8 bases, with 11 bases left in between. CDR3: CASSLELSYGYTF. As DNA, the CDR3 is TGTGCCAGCAGCTTAGAGTTGAGCTACGGCTACACCTTC.

CDR3 sequence: CASSLQTGTGNTIYF. CDR3 bases: TGTGCCAGCAGCTTACAGACCGGGACTGGAAACACCATATATTTT. This chain uses TRBV7-8 with TRBJ1-3; D uncertain. V gave up 2 bases and J gave up 2 bases, with 10 bases separating them. The CDR3 contains 15 residues. The germline V gene has CDR1 SGHVS and CDR2 FQNEAQ.

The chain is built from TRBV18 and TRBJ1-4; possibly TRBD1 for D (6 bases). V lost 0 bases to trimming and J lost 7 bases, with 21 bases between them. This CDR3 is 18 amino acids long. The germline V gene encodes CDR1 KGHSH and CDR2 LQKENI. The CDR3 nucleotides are TGTGCCAGCTCACCACCTGGCGGACAACAGGGCATGGGTGAAAAACTGTTTTTT. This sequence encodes CASSPPGGQQGMGEKLFF.

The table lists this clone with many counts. CDR3 in DNA: TGTGCCAGCAGCAAACACGGGACAACAAGCAATCAGCCCCAGCATTTT. Protein sequence: CASSKHGTTSNQPQHF. The chain uses TRBV7-9 and TRBJ1-5, with D perhaps matching TRBD1 (6 bases). This CDR3 region has 16 residues. Germline loops: CDR1 SEHNR, CDR2 FQNEAQ (reference sequence). The V end was cut by 5 bases, the J end by 1 base, with 15 bases between.

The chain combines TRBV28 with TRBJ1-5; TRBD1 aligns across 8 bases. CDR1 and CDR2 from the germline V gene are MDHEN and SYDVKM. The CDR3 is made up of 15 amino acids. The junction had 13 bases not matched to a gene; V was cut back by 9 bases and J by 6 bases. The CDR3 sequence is CASYSGTGIVQPQHF. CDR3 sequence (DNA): TGTGCCAGTTACTCGGGGACAGGTATCGTTCAGCCCCAGCATTTT.

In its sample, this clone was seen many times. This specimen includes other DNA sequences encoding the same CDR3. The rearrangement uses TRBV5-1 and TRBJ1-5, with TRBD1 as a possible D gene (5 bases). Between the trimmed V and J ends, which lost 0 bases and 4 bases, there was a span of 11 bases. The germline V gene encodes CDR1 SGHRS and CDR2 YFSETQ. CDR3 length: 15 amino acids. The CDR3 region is CASSLGDLPNQPQHF. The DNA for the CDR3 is TGCGCCAGCAGCTTGGGGGACTTGCCTAATCAGCCCCAGCATTTT.

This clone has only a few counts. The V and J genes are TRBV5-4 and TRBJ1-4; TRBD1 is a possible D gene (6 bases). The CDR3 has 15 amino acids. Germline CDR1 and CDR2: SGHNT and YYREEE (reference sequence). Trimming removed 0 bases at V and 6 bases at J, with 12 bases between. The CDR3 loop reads CASSLVGGADEKLFF. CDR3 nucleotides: TGTGCCAGCAGCTTGGTTGGGGGCGCCGATGAAAAACTGTTTTTT.

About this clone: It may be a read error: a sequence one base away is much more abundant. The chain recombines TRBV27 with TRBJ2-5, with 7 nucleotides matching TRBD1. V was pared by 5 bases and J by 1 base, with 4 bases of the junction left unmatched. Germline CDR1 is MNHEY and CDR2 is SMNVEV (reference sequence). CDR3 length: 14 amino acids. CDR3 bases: TGTGCCAGCAGTCGGGGACAGCCCCAAGAGACCCAGTACTTC. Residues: CASSRGQPQETQYF.

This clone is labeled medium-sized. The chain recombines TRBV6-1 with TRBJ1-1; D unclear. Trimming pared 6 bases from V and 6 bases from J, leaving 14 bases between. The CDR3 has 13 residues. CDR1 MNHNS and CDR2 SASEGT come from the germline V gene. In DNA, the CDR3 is TGTGCCAGCAGCCCCGGGATCAGTCCTGAAGCTTTCTTT. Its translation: CASSPGISPEAFF.

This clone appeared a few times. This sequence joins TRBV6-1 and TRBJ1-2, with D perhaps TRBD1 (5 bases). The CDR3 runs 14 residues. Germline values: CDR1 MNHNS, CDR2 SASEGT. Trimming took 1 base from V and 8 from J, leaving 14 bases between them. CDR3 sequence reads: CASSEVIQGGGYTF. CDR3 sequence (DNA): TGTGCCAGCAGTGAAGTTATTCAGGGTGGCGGCTACACCTTC.